The source of this TCR beta chain is a study of Ad26.COV2.S vaccination and SARS-CoV-2 variants. For the study at large: Administration of Ad26.COV2.S was intramuscular, either once or twice 56 days apart. Regarding the study as a whole: Overall T cell responses may have been underestimated by the analyses of TCR breadth and depth. Breadth, reportedly substantial, characterized the spike-specific CD8+ and CD4+ T cell responses after vaccination. Relative to placebo recipients, vaccine recipients exhibited elevated spike-specific TCR breadth.

The treatment here: about 20 received Ad26.COV2.S at low or high dose, single or two shots; about 5 received placebo; per-sample allocation not given. Day 63 after the first injection of vaccine or placebo was the sampling time. The method was immunoSEQ multiplex PCR; TCRdb's version includes in-frame clones alone and lacks a portion of them. The sample consists of 410,000 or so clones, 75% to 95% of them appearing once. CDR3 size: 14 residues. Germline CDR1 is SEHNR and CDR2 is FQNEAQ (reference sequence). Trimming removed 0 bases from V and 8 bases from J, with 8 bases in between. With respect to this clone: Its target is not known.

The material sequenced was peripheral blood, taken in a trial of Ad26.COV2.S vaccine versus placebo. J is TRBJ1-6 and V is TRBV7-9, with D hard to call. This TCR derives from a person between 18 and 65 years old who received the Ad26.COV2.S COVID-19 vaccine or a placebo. The CDR3 protein is CASSLAGSDSPLHF. For the CDR3, the DNA is TGTGCCAGCAGCTTAGCTGGCTCGGATTCACCCCTCCACTTT.